This entry describes one TCR beta chain. Antigen specificity is unknown. The data derive from a study of CD8 T cells in ankylosing spondylitis. Study observations and caveats: In synovial fluid and blood from reactive arthritis, some motif variants were previously reported. Matched ankylosing spondylitis synovial fluid reportedly showed significant enrichment of disease-linked clones.

Quantitative 5'-RACE with molecular barcodes generated TCR beta libraries. TCRdb analysed the 5' RACE reads with MiXCR anew, one entry per CDR3 protein. The table includes over 130,000 distinct CDR3 sequences, 40% to 50% detected once. The CDR3 totals 14 residues. CDR1 is MNHEY, CDR2 SMNVEV, per germline (reference sequence). The V and J ends lost 1 base and 1 base respectively, with 7 bases between them. The receptor was isolated from a male donor with ankylosing spondylitis. Sequencing was done on a sample of synovial fluid, either unsorted or a sorted T cell fraction (not recorded which). The rearrangement joins TRBV27 to TRBJ1-1; unclear D gene. The CDR3 DNA reads TGTGCCAGCAGTTTATTAGGGCAGAACACTGAAGCTTTCTTT. This encodes CASSLLGQNTEAFF.